This is a list of T cell receptor beta chains from one sample in a study of T cell repertoires in cytomegalovirus infection. Using its own MiXCR run on the reads, TCRdb lists one record per CDR3 protein. The data show 200,000 to 300,000 distinct CDR3 sequences, about 13% seen once. The sample consisted of PBMCs. The receptors were sampled from a human donor in good health (CMV status not recorded). Some clones in this sample may be carry-over from other donors' samples. Each CDR3 is given with its conserved first and last residue. A D gene is named only where the DNA matches it firmly. A row's size may be missing; if present it is once, few, many or a size class.

cdr3_length,j_call,clone_size,d_call,v_call,cdr3_aa,cdr3_nt
13,TRBJ2-1,few,-,TRBV19,CASRRWEGNEQFF,TGTGCCAGTAGAAGGTGGGAAGGGAATGAGCAGTTCTTC
14,TRBJ2-1,-,-,TRBV29-1,CSVEEVGPPYEQFF,TGCAGCGTTGAAGAGGTAGGACCGCCTTACGAGCAGTTCTTC
17,TRBJ2-3,-,TRBD2,TRBV6-2/TRBV6-3,CASSYSGLAVGMNTQYF,TGTGCCAGCAGTTACTCGGGACTAGCGGTGGGCATGAATACGCAGTATTTT
13,TRBJ1-1,few,TRBD1,TRBV5-4,CASSTPGQDEAFF,TGTGCCAGCAGCACACCGGGACAGGATGAAGCTTTCTTT
12,TRBJ2-1,many,-,TRBV29-1,CSVDGAYNEQFF,TGCAGCGTCGACGGAGCCTACAATGAGCAGTTCTTC
13,TRBJ1-6,-,-,TRBV29-1,CSVLTVFGSPLHF,TGCAGCGTCCTCACCGTTTTCGGGTCACCCCTCCACTTT
14,TRBJ2-1,-,TRBD1,TRBV6-2/TRBV6-3,CASQGAETYNEQFF,TGTGCCAGTCAGGGGGCAGAAACCTACAATGAGCAGTTCTTC
14,TRBJ1-1,many,-,TRBV12-3/TRBV12-4,CASSFDRKNTEAFF,TGTGCCAGCAGTTTTGACAGGAAGAACACTGAAGCTTTCTTT
14,TRBJ2-7,many,-,TRBV2,CASSEARERWEQYF,TGTGCCAGCAGTGAAGCGAGGGAGCGGTGGGAGCAGTACTTC
17,TRBJ2-1,many,-,TRBV4-3,CASSQALVAVTYNEQFF,TGCGCCAGCAGCCAAGCTCTTGTAGCCGTGACCTACAATGAGCAGTTCTTC
15,TRBJ2-3,large,TRBD2,TRBV7-2,CASSYSREGWDTQYF,TGTGCCAGCAGCTACTCACGGGAGGGTTGGGATACGCAGTATTTT
16,TRBJ1-1,many,-,TRBV7-2,CASSREMGRLNTEAFF,TGTGCCAGCAGCCGGGAAATGGGCAGATTGAACACTGAAGCTTTCTTT
15,TRBJ1-4,many,TRBD1,TRBV7-2,CASSPPPGQGEKLFF,TGTGCCAGCAGCCCTCCGCCCGGACAGGGCGAAAAACTGTTTTTT
16,TRBJ2-6,many,TRBD1,TRBV2,CASRDRVTPGANVLTF,TGTGCCAGCAGAGACAGGGTAACCCCTGGGGCCAACGTCCTGACTTTC
13,TRBJ2-7,many,TRBD2,TRBV7-2,CASRRSGSYEQYF,TGTGCCAGTCGACGGAGCGGGAGCTACGAGCAGTACTTC
11,TRBJ2-7,many,-,TRBV28,CASSLDREQYF,TGTGCCAGCAGCTTAGATCGCGAGCAGTACTTC
13,TRBJ2-7,many,-,TRBV7-9,CASSLSLSYEQYF,TGTGCCAGCAGCTTGTCCCTATCATACGAGCAGTACTTC
15,TRBJ2-1,few,TRBD2,TRBV20-1,CSAREDWREGGEQFF,TGCAGTGCTAGAGAGGACTGGCGGGAGGGAGGTGAGCAGTTCTTC
17,TRBJ2-6,-,-,TRBV7-3,CASSLNGQGYGANVLTF,TGTGCCAGCAGCTTAAACGGCCAGGGTTATGGGGCCAACGTCCTGACTTTC
16,TRBJ2-1,-,TRBD2,TRBV28,CATGAGVIGWNNEQFF,TGTGCCACGGGAGCGGGAGTAATAGGGTGGAACAATGAGCAGTTCTTC
20,TRBJ1-6,few,-,TRBV7-2,CASSLISLEGTCPCNSPLHF,TGTGCCAGCAGCTTAATATCTCTGGAGGGAACATGCCCTTGCAATTCACCCCTCCACTTT
14,TRBJ2-3,-,-,TRBV15,CATSRDGSTDTQYF,TGTGCCACCAGCAGAGACGGTAGCACAGATACGCAGTATTTT
13,TRBJ1-1,many,-,TRBV19,CASSIVGKAEAFF,TGTGCCAGTAGTATAGTAGGGAAGGCTGAAGCTTTCTTT
15,TRBJ2-3,many,-,TRBV6-1,CASSSRRYSQDTQYF,TGTGCCAGCAGTTCCAGAAGATATTCACAGGATACGCAGTATTTT
13,TRBJ2-2,few,TRBD2,TRBV12-3/TRBV12-4,CASRLAGTGELFF,TGTGCCAGCAGGCTAGCGGGCACCGGGGAGCTGTTTTTT
13,TRBJ2-1,many,-,TRBV28,CASRRGRGDEQFF,TGTGCCAGCAGACGGGGGCGCGGGGATGAGCAGTTCTTC
15,TRBJ2-2,few,TRBD2,TRBV3-1,CASSTAGGATGELFF,TGTGCCAGCTCGACCGCGGGAGGGGCCACCGGGGAGCTGTTTTTT
11,TRBJ2-5,many,-,TRBV2,CAPGSRETQYF,TGTGCCCCCGGGTCTCGGGAGACCCAGTACTTC
13,TRBJ1-4,few,-,TRBV20-1,CSASGQPNEKLFF,TGCAGTGCTAGTGGGCAACCTAATGAAAAACTGTTTTTT
20,TRBJ2-4,many,TRBD2,TRBV27,CASSRGLAGGDVLAKNIQYF,TGTGCCAGCAGTAGGGGACTAGCGGGGGGGGATGTACTAGCCAAAAACATTCAGTACTTC
16,TRBJ1-4,many,-,TRBV28,CASSLTQPGSNEKLFF,TGTGCCAGCAGTTTAACACAACCGGGCAGTAATGAAAAACTGTTTTTT
15,TRBJ2-4,-,-,TRBV7-9,CASSPIGAGKNIQYF,TGTGCCAGCAGCCCGATTGGGGCGGGAAAAAACATTCAGTACTTC
12,TRBJ2-3,many,-,TRBV7-2,CASSPTTDTQYF,TGTGCCAGCAGCCCCACGACAGATACGCAGTATTTT
15,TRBJ2-3,many,-,TRBV7-2,CASSLAGLQGDTQYF,TGTGCCAGCAGCTTAGCAGGCCTTCAGGGAGATACGCAGTATTTT
15,TRBJ2-1,few,-,TRBV6-4,CASSEQRGGHNEQFF,TGTGCCAGCAGTGAACAGAGGGGGGGCCACAATGAGCAGTTCTTC